These T cell receptor beta chains were read from a single sample in a study of shared clonotypes between healthy human individuals. Here immunoSEQ multiplex PCR was the method, and the copy in TCRdb shows in-frame clones only, minus some. This table has some 500,000 clones, 90% to 97% appearing once. The specimen was naive CD4+ T cells sorted from blood. All receptors come from a woman aged 25 to 39 in good health. Each CDR3 is given with its conserved first and last residue. The D gene is left open where the match is weak. The size entry is marked missing in some rows and otherwise reads once, few, many or a size class.

D: NA
J: TRBJ1-5
V: TRBV28
size: NA
DNA: TGTGCCAGCAGTTTATTCAGGGGCCTTCCCTATAGCAATCAGCCCCAGCATTTT
CDR3: CASSLFRGLPYSNQPQHF

D: NA
J: TRBJ2-7
V: TRBV29-1
size: NA
DNA: TGCAGCGTTCGACAGCCTAACTACGAGCAGTACTTC
CDR3: CSVRQPNYEQYF

D: NA
J: TRBJ1-2
V: TRBV14
size: NA
DNA: TGTGCCAGCAGCCCAAATGGCTATGGCTACACCTTC
CDR3: CASSPNGYGYTF

D: TRBD1
J: TRBJ1-2
V: TRBV27
size: NA
DNA: TGTGCCAGCAGTTTCTCGGGACAGGGGTATGGCTACACCTTC
CDR3: CASSFSGQGYGYTF

D: TRBD1
J: TRBJ2-7
V: TRBV5-1
size: once
DNA: TGCGCCAGCAGCTTGGTCGCAGGGGGCCCAAACGAGCAGTACTTC
CDR3: CASSLVAGGPNEQYF

D: NA
J: TRBJ2-7
V: TRBV7-7
size: NA
DNA: TGTGCCAGCAGCTTACTAACACCACAGGGTTCCTACGAGCAGTACTTC
CDR3: CASSLLTPQGSYEQYF

D: NA
J: TRBJ1-1
V: TRBV2
size: once
DNA: TGTGCCAGCAGTGACGGGTGGGGTGGGGAAGGAGCTTTCTTT
CDR3: CASSDGWGGEGAFF

D: NA
J: TRBJ2-1
V: TRBV7-2
size: NA
DNA: TGTGCCAGCAGCTTAACTGGGGTGAATGAGCAGTTCTTC
CDR3: CASSLTGVNEQFF

D: NA
J: TRBJ1-5
V: TRBV7-9
size: NA
DNA: TGTGCCAGCAGCCTCGGACCCAACAACGGGGGAGCCCAGCATTTT
CDR3: CASSLGPNNGGAQHF

D: NA
J: TRBJ1-1
V: TRBV25-1
size: NA
DNA: TGTGCCAGCAGTGAAGGATTCGTGGACCGAGCTTTCTTT
CDR3: CASSEGFVDRAFF

D: NA
J: TRBJ2-3
V: TRBV19
size: NA
DNA: TGTGCCAGTAGTACCCGGGACTCACGCGATACGCAGTATTTT
CDR3: CASSTRDSRDTQYF

D: NA
J: TRBJ2-2
V: TRBV15
size: NA
DNA: TGTGCCACCAGCACCCCCCGGGGGAGTAACACCGGGGAGCTGTTTTTT
CDR3: CATSTPRGSNTGELFF

D: NA
J: TRBJ2-7
V: TRBV11-2
size: NA
DNA: TGTGCCAGCAGCGTCTGGGACGGATCCTACGAGCAGTACTTC
CDR3: CASSVWDGSYEQYF

D: NA
J: TRBJ1-4
V: TRBV6-5
size: NA
DNA: TGTGCCAGCAGTTACGACAGGCCTCACAAATGGGAAAAACTGTTTTTT
CDR3: CASSYDRPHKWEKLFF

D: NA
J: TRBJ2-3
V: TRBV28
size: once
DNA: TGTGCCAGCCAGGGATACTCTAGCACAGATACGCAGTATTTT
CDR3: CASQGYSSTDTQYF

D: TRBD1
J: TRBJ1-1
V: TRBV6-5
size: NA
DNA: TGTGCCAGCAGGCGGCCGGGACAGGGGAACACTGAAGCTTTCTTT
CDR3: CASRRPGQGNTEAFF

D: TRBD1
J: TRBJ2-3
V: TRBV6-1
size: NA
DNA: TGTGCCAGCAGGAGGGACAGGGTAATTCCAGATACGCAGTATTTT
CDR3: CASRRDRVIPDTQYF

D: NA
J: TRBJ1-2
V: TRBV28
size: NA
DNA: TGTGCCAGCACCATTCCACGCCAGGCTGCTGGCTACACCTTC
CDR3: CASTIPRQAAGYTF

D: TRBD1
J: TRBJ1-4
V: TRBV5-1
size: NA
DNA: TGCGCCAGCAGCTTCGGCGACAGGGGGCGCAGTAATGAAAAACTGTTTTTT
CDR3: CASSFGDRGRSNEKLFF

D: NA
J: TRBJ1-4
V: TRBV6-5
size: NA
DNA: TGTGCCAGCAGTTCCTGGCGGGATGCAACTAATGAAAAACTGTTTTTT
CDR3: CASSSWRDATNEKLFF

D: NA
J: TRBJ1-2
V: TRBV28
size: NA
DNA: TGTGCCAGCAGTCGGGTGGATGGCTACACCTTC
CDR3: CASSRVDGYTF

D: TRBD1
J: TRBJ2-6
V: TRBV9
size: once
DNA: TGTGCCAGCAGCGTCGGACAGGGGAGGGCTGGGGCCAACGTCCTGACTTTC
CDR3: CASSVGQGRAGANVLTF

D: NA
J: TRBJ1-1
V: TRBV2
size: NA
DNA: TGTGCCAGCAGTGATGAGGGTGGGCAGAGGGAAGCTTTCTTT
CDR3: CASSDEGGQREAFF

D: NA
J: TRBJ2-7
V: TRBV6-1
size: once
DNA: TGTGCCAGCAGTGAAGGCGGACTCTCCTACGAGCAGTACTTC
CDR3: CASSEGGLSYEQYF

D: NA
J: TRBJ2-3
V: TRBV5-1
size: NA
DNA: TGCGCCAGCAGCTTGTCAGCTTCTAGCACAGATACGCAGTATTTT
CDR3: CASSLSASSTDTQYF

D: NA
J: TRBJ1-5
V: TRBV4-2
size: NA
DNA: TGTGCCAGCAGCCAAGAAGGACAGCCCCAGCATTTT
CDR3: CASSQEGQPQHF

D: NA
J: TRBJ2-7
V: TRBV21-1
size: NA
DNA: TGTGCCAGCAGCAAAGTTGGGGCTACATACTCCTACGAGCAGTACTTC
CDR3: CASSKVGATYSYEQYF

D: NA
J: TRBJ1-1
V: TRBV5-1
size: NA
DNA: TGCGCCAGCAGCTTGTCAGCAGTCATGAACACTGAAGCTTTCTTT
CDR3: CASSLSAVMNTEAFF

D: NA
J: TRBJ2-3
V: TRBV7-8
size: NA
DNA: TGTGCCAGCACTAGGGGCAGGTTAACATCAGATACGCAGTATTTT
CDR3: CASTRGRLTSDTQYF

D: NA
J: TRBJ2-2
V: TRBV4-1
size: once
DNA: TGCGCCAGCAGCCAAGTGAGAATCTGGGGTACCGGGGAGCTGTTTTTT
CDR3: CASSQVRIWGTGELFF

D: NA
J: TRBJ2-2
V: TRBV5-4
size: NA
DNA: TGTGCCAGCAGGTACCAGGGCTTCGGGGAGCTGTTTTTT
CDR3: CASRYQGFGELFF

D: TRBD1
J: TRBJ1-1
V: TRBV5-1
size: once
DNA: TGCGCCAGCAGCTTGGGGACAGGCTGGGAACAAGGGACTGAAGCTTTCTTT
CDR3: CASSLGTGWEQGTEAFF

D: NA
J: TRBJ1-1
V: TRBV5-6
size: once
DNA: TGTGCCTCACAAAGGGGCCGGGGGGGCACTGAAGCTTTCTTT
CDR3: CASQRGRGGTEAFF

D: NA
J: TRBJ1-1
V: TRBV7-2
size: NA
DNA: TGTGCCAGCAGCTTTCCAGGGTGGGGTAACACTGAAGCTTTCTTT
CDR3: CASSFPGWGNTEAFF

D: NA
J: TRBJ2-7
V: TRBV6-6
size: NA
DNA: TGTGCCAGCAGTGGCCGAGGGACTTACGAGCAGTACTTC
CDR3: CASSGRGTYEQYF

D: TRBD1
J: TRBJ2-7
V: TRBV6-1
size: NA
DNA: TGTGCCAGCCGAAAGACAGGGGGCGAGATCTACGAGCAGTACTTC
CDR3: CASRKTGGEIYEQYF

D: NA
J: TRBJ2-1
V: TRBV7-2
size: NA
DNA: TGTGCCAGCAGCTTTACATACAATGAGCAGTTCTTC
CDR3: CASSFTYNEQFF

D: NA
J: TRBJ2-7
V: TRBV4-1
size: NA
DNA: TGCGCCAGCAGCCAAGTGGGTACTCGCTCATGGGAGCAGTACTTC
CDR3: CASSQVGTRSWEQYF

D: NA
J: TRBJ2-6
V: TRBV7-2
size: NA
DNA: TGTGCCAGCAGGTCCTCGGGGGCCAACGTCCTGACTTTC
CDR3: CASRSSGANVLTF

D: TRBD2
J: TRBJ2-7
V: TRBV5-1
size: NA
DNA: TGCGCCAGCAGCGGGACCCCTCCTGCGGCTAGCGGGAGTTACTACGAGCAGTACTTC
CDR3: CASSGTPPAASGSYYEQYF

D: NA
J: TRBJ1-1
V: TRBV11-2
size: NA
DNA: TGTGCCAGCAGCTCCAATCAGAACACTGAAGCTTTCTTT
CDR3: CASSSNQNTEAFF

D: NA
J: TRBJ2-5
V: TRBV9
size: NA
DNA: TGTGCCAGCAGCGTAGAGGACCAGGGGAGGGAGACCCAGTACTTC
CDR3: CASSVEDQGRETQYF

D: NA
J: TRBJ1-2
V: TRBV28
size: NA
DNA: TGTGCCAGCAGTGCCCCGGACTATGGCTACACCTTC
CDR3: CASSAPDYGYTF

D: TRBD1
J: TRBJ1-2
V: TRBV6-1
size: NA
DNA: TGTGCCAGCAGTGGTACAGGGGAAGCCTATGGCTACACCTTC
CDR3: CASSGTGEAYGYTF

D: TRBD1
J: TRBJ2-7
V: TRBV10-3
size: NA
DNA: TGTGCCTCGCAGGGGACAGGGGGCGATTACGAGCAGTACTTC
CDR3: CASQGTGGDYEQYF

D: TRBD1
J: TRBJ2-3
V: TRBV7-9
size: NA
DNA: TGTGCCAGCAGCTCCCGTGCGACAGGGACCATTTATACGCAGTATTTT
CDR3: CASSSRATGTIYTQYF

D: NA
J: TRBJ2-7
V: TRBV2
size: NA
DNA: TGTGCCAGCAGCGACACTACTTCCTACGAGCAGTACTTC
CDR3: CASSDTTSYEQYF

D: TRBD1
J: TRBJ1-4
V: TRBV28
size: NA
DNA: TGTGCCAGCAGTTTGAACTACCGGGACAGGGGTGAAAAACTGTTTTTT
CDR3: CASSLNYRDRGEKLFF

D: NA
J: TRBJ1-1
V: TRBV4-2
size: NA
DNA: TGTGCCAGCAGCCGATACCCCGGTGAAGCTTTCTTT
CDR3: CASSRYPGEAFF

D: NA
J: TRBJ2-2
V: TRBV5-4
size: NA
DNA: TGTGCCAGCAGCTTGTATTCTCCCAAGGGGGAGCTGTTTTTT
CDR3: CASSLYSPKGELFF

D: TRBD1
J: TRBJ1-1
V: TRBV20-1
size: NA
DNA: TGCAGTGCTAGTGGAGGGGGCGAAGCTTTCTTT
CDR3: CSASGGGEAFF